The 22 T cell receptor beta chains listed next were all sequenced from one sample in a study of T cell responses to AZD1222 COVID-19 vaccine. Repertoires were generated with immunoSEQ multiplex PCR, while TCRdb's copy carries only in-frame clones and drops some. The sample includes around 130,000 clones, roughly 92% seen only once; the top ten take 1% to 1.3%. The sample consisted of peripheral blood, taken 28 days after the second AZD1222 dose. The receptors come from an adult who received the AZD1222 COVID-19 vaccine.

CDR3: CASSQVQTTFGTQYF. The CDR3 nucleotides are TGTGCCAGCAGCCAAGTGCAGACCACCTTTGGGACCCAGTACTTC. The genes are TRBV4-2 and TRBJ2-5; D is uncertain. The CDR3 contains 15 residues. Trimming left V 1 base short and J 7 bases short, with 16 bases between. Germline assignment: CDR1 LGHNA and CDR2 YNFKEQ.

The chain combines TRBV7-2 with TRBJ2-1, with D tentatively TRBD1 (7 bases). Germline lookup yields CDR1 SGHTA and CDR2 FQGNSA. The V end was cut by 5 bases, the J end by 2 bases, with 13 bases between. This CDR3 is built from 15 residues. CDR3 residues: CASSPQGGPYNEQFF. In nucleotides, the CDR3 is TGTGCCAGCAGCCCTCAGGGGGGCCCCTACAATGAGCAGTTCTTC.

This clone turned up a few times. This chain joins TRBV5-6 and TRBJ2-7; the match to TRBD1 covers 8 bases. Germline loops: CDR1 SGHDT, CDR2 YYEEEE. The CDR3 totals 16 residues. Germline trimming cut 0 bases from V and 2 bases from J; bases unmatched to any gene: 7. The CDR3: CASSLAGQGFTYEQYF. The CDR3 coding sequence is TGTGCCAGCAGCTTGGCCGGACAGGGATTCACCTACGAGCAGTACTTC.

The CDR3, as DNA: TGCGCCAGCAGTGAGTCGTGCCAGGGGAGGGTCAATGAGCAGTTCTTC. This codes for CASSESCQGRVNEQFF. The chain employs TRBV10-1 and TRBJ2-1, with D possibly matching TRBD2 (7 bases). The CDR3 spans 16 residues. With 0 bases removed from V and 6 bases from J, the gap between germline ends came to 15 bases. Per the germline V gene, CDR1 is WNHNN and CDR2 is SYGVQD (reference sequence).

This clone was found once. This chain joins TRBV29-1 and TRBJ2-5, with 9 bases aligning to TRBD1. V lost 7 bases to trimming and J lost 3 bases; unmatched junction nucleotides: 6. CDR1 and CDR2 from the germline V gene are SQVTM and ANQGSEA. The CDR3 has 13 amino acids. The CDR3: CSAHRGLEETQYF. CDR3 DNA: TGCAGCGCTCACAGGGGGCTGGAAGAGACCCAGTACTTC.

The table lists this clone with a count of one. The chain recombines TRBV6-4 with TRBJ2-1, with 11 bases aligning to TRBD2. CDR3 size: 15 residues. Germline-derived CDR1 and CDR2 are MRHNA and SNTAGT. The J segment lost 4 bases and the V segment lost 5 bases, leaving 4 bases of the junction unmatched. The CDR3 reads CASSFSGGAYNEQFF. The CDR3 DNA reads TGTGCCAGCAGTTTTAGCGGGGGGGCGTACAATGAGCAGTTCTTC.

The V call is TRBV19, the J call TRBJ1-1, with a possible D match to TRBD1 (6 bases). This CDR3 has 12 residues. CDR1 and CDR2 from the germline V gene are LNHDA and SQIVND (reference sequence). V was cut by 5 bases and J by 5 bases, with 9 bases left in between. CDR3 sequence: CASSPQGTEAFF. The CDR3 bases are TGTGCCAGTAGTCCACAGGGAACTGAAGCTTTCTTT.

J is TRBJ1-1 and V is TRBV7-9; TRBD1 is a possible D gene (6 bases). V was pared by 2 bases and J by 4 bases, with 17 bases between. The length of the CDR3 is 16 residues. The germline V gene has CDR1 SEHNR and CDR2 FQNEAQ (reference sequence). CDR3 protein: CASSLFSGADGTEAFF. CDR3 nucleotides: TGTGCCAGCAGCTTATTTTCAGGGGCTGATGGCACTGAAGCTTTCTTT. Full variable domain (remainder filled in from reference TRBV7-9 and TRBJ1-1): DTGVSQNPRHKITKRGQNVTFRCDPISEHNRLYWYRQTLGQGPEFLTYFQNEAQLEKSRLLSDRFSAERPKGSFSTLEIQRTEQGDSAMYLCASSLFSGADGTEAFFGQGTRLTVV.

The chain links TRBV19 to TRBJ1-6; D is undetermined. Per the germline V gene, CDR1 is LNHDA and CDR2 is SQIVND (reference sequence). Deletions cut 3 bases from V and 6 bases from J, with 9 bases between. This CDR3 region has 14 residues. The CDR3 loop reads CASSIGTANSPLHF. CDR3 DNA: TGTGCCAGTAGTATTGGAACAGCTAATTCACCCCTCCACTTT.

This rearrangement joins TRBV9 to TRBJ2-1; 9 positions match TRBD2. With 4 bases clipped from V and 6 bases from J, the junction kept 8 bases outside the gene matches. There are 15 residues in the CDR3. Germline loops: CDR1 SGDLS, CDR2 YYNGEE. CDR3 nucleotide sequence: TGTGCCAGCAGCTCCGGGGCGGGAGGGGGCAATGAGCAGTTCTTC. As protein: CASSSGAGGGNEQFF.

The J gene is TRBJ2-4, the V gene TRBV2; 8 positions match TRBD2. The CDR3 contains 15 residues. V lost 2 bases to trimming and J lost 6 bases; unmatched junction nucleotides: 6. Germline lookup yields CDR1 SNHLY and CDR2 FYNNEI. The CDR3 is CASSELLAVGNIQYF. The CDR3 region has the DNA TGTGCCAGCAGTGAACTACTAGCGGTTGGAAACATTCAGTACTTC.

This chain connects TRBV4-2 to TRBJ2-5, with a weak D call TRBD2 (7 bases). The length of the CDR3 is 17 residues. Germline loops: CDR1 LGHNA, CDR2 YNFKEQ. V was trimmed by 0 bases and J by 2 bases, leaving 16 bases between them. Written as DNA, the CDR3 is TGTGCCAGCAGCCAAGACCCGGGGGGCGGAGGGCAAGAGACCCAGTACTTC. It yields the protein CASSQDPGGGGQETQYF.

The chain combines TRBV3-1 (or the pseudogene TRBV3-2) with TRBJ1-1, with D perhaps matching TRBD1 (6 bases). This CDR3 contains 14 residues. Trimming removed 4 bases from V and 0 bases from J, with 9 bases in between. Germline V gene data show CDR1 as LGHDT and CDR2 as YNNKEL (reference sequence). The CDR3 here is CASSRGQMNTEAFF. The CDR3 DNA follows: TGTGCCAGCAGCCGGGGACAAATGAACACTGAAGCTTTCTTT.

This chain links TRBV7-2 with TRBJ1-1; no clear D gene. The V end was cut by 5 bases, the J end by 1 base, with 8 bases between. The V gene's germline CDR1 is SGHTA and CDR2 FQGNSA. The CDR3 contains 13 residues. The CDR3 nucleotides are TGTGCCAGCAGCCCGACTACGAACACTGAAGCTTTCTTT. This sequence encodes CASSPTTNTEAFF.

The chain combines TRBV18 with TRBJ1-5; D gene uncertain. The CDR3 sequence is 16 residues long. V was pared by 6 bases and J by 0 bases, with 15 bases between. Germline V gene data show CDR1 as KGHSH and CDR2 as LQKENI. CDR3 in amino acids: CASSLGWGSSNQPQHF. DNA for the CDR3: TGTGCCAGCTCCCTAGGATGGGGATCTAGCAATCAGCCCCAGCATTTT.

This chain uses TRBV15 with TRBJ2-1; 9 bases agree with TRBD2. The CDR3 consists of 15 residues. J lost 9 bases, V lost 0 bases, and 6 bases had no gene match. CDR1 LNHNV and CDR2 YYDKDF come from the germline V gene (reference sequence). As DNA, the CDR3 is TGTGCCACCAGCAGAGATGCGGGGGGGCCTCGTGAGCAGTTCTTC. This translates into CATSRDAGGPREQFF.

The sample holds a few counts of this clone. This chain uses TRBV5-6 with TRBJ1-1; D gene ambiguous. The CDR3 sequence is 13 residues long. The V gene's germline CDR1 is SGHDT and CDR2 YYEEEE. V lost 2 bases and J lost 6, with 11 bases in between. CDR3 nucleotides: TGTGCCAGCAGCTTCCCGCATGTGGCTGAAGCTTTCTTT. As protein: CASSFPHVAEAFF.

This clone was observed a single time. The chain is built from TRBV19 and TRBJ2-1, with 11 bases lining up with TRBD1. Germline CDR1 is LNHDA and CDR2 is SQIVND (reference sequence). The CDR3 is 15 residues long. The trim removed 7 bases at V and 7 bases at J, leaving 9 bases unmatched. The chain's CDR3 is CASTLDRGRANEQFF. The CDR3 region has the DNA TGTGCCAGTACCCTGGACAGGGGGCGAGCGAATGAGCAGTTCTTC.

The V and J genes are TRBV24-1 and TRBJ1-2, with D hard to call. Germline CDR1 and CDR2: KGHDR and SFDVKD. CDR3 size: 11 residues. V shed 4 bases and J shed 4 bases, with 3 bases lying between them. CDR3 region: CATSDLYGYTF. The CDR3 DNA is TGTGCCACCAGTGACCTCTATGGCTACACCTTC.

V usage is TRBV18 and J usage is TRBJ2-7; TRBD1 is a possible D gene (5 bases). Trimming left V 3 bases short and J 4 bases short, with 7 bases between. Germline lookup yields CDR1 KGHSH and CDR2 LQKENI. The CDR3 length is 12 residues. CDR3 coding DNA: TGTGCCAGCTCACCCGACAGATACGAGCAGTACTTC. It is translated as CASSPDRYEQYF.

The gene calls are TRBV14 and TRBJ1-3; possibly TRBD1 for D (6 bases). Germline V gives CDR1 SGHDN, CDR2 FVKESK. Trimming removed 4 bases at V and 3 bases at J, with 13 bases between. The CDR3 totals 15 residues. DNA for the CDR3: TGTGCCAGCAGCCGACAGGCCCTCGGTGGAAACACCATATATTTT. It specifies CASSRQALGGNTIYF.

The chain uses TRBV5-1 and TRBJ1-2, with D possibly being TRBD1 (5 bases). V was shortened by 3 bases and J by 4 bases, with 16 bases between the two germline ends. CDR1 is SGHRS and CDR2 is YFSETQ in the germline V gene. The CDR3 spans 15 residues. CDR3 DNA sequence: TGCGCCAGCAGCTATGGTGGCGGGGCCGGCTATGGCTACACCTTC. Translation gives CASSYGGGAGYGYTF.